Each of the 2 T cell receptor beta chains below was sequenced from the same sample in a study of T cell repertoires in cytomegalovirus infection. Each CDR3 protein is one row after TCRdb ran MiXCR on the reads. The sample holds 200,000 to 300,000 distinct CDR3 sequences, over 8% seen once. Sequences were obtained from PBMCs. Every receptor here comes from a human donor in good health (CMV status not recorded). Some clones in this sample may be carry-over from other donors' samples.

The DNA of the CDR3 is TGTGCCAGCAGAAATGGGGGGCGCGGAGATACGCAGTATTTT. Translating it yields CASRNGGRGDTQYF. The V and J genes are TRBV7-2 and TRBJ2-3; D tentatively fits TRBD1 or TRBD2 (6 bases each). CDR1 and CDR2 from the germline V gene are SGHTA and FQGNSA. There are 14 residues in the CDR3. Trimming removed 6 bases from V and 5 bases from J, with 15 bases in between.

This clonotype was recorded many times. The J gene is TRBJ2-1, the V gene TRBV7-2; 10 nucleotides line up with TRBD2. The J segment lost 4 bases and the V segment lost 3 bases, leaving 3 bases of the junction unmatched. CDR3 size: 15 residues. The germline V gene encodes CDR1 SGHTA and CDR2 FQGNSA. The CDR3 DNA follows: TGTGCCAGCAGCTTTCGGACTAGCGGTTACAATGAGCAGTTCTTC. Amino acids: CASSFRTSGYNEQFF.